This TCR beta chain was sequenced during a study of OX40 agonist ivuxolimab in advanced cancers. Across the whole study: The mean age was about 61 years, ranging from about 20 to 90, with more than 70% of participants male. Eligibility admitted prior anti-PD-1, anti-PD-L1 or anti-CTLA-4 therapy; around 38% had some. Findings and caveats of the study: Some patients without response likewise showed low normalized clonal expansion.

Method: immunoSEQ multiplex PCR; TCRdb's copy keeps in-frame clones and lacks some. The data show around 100,000 clones, around 89% seen once. Patients had blood sampled at baseline and again on cycle 4 day 1 and cycle 7 day 1. As regards this clone: Its target is not known.

V was clipped by 6 bases and J by 2 bases; unmatched bases: 4. This CDR3 has 14 residues. Germline V CDR1 and CDR2: ENHRY, SYGVKD. The receptor comes from an adult with an advanced solid tumor such as melanoma, head and neck, liver or kidney cancer. The J gene is TRBJ2-7, the V gene TRBV10-3; 10 nucleotides line up with TRBD1. The sequences come from CD4+ or CD8+ T cells sorted from blood, collected in a trial of the OX40 agonist ivuxolimab. CDR3 sequence (DNA): TGTGCCATCAGCCGGACAGGGGGTACCTACGAGCAGTACTTC. This gives the protein CAISRTGGTYEQYF.